Listed here is a single T cell receptor (beta chain). The record originates from a study of blood T cell repertoires in COVID-19. About the research overall: Italy, Spain and the United States were the sources of the convalescent and acute COVID-19 samples. T cells, B-cell-depleted T cells, or PBMCs supplied cDNA or gDNA.

Per the original data handling: It was from reference gene primer amplification that nucleated cell counts were estimated. Sequencing was performed with immunoSEQ multiplex PCR; in TCRdb, only in-frame clones are kept and a portion is missing. V and J calls and clone size are as listed in that table; D and trimming were resolved from the DNA. Of roughly 330,000 clones listed, 88% were seen once; the top ten hold 4%. V was clipped by 4 bases and J by 1 base, with 11 bases between them. The CDR3 length is 14 residues. The germline V gene encodes CDR1 SGHRS and CDR2 YFSETQ. This TCR was sampled from a woman between 50 and 59 years old with active or convalescent COVID-19. The rearrangement uses TRBV5-1 and TRBJ1-1; D gene uncertain. What was sequenced was peripheral blood. The CDR3 nucleotides are TGCGCCAGCAGCCCCCAACAACCGAACACTGAAGCTTTCTTT. The encoded protein is CASSPQQPNTEAFF. Complete variable domain (other parts from reference TRBV5-1 and TRBJ1-1): KAGVTQTPRYLIKTRGQQVTLSCSPISGHRSVSWYQQTPGQGLQFLFEYFSETQRNKGNFPGRFSGRQFSNSRSEMNVSTLELGDSALYLCASSPQQPNTEAFFGQGTRLTVV.